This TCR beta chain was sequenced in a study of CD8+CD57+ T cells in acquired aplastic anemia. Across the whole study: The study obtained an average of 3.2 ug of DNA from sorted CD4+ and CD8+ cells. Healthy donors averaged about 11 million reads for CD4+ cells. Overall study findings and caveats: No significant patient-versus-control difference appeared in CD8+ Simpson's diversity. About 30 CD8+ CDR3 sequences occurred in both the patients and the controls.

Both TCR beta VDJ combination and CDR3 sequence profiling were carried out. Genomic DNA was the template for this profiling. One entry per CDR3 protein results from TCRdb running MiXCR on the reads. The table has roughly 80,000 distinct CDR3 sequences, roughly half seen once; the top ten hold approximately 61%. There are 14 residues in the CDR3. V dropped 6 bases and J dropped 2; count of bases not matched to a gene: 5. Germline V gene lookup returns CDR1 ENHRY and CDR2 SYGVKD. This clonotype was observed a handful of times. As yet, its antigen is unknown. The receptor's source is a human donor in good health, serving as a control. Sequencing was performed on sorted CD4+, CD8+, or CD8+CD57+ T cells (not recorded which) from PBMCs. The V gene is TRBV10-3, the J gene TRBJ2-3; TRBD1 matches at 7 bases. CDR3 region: CAIRDRSYTDTQYF. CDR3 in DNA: TGTGCCATCAGGGACAGGTCGTACACAGATACGCAGTATTTT.